One sample yielded the 11 T cell receptor beta chains listed below, sequenced in a study of T cells after yellow fever vaccination. TCRdb reanalysed the 5' RACE reads using MiXCR and keeps one entry per CDR3 protein. The sample includes about 300,000 distinct CDR3 sequences, approximately 10% of them seen just once. The sequencing here drew on CD4+ T cells sorted from PBMCs, taken 5 days after the yellow fever booster vaccination. Source of these receptors: a man younger than 35 who received the YFV17D yellow fever vaccine.

This clonotype was seen only a few times. CDR3 bases: TGTGCCAGCACCCCTGGGGGGGAAAGGACTGAAGCTTTCTTT. Translated, it gives CASTPGGERTEAFF. The rearrangement links TRBV12-3 or TRBV12-4 to TRBJ1-1; possibly TRBD1 for D (5 bases). With 7 bases removed from V and 5 bases from J, the gap between germline ends came to 17 bases. This CDR3 is 14 amino acids long.

This clonotype was detected ten times or more. The chain links TRBV29-1 to TRBJ2-3; 7 bases match TRBD1. The germline V gene encodes CDR1 SQVTM and CDR2 ANQGSEA. The CDR3 contains 13 residues. Losses at the gene ends were 6 bases for V and 1 base for J; bases not matched to a gene: 4. The CDR3 region has the DNA TGCAGCGTCACAGGGGCTGGCACAGATACGCAGTATTTT. This encodes CSVTGAGTDTQYF.

This chain uses TRBV5-4 with TRBJ1-1, with D perhaps TRBD1 (6 bases). The ends were cut back, 0 bases at V and 0 bases at J, with 21 bases in the middle. Germline CDR1 reads SGHNT; CDR2 reads YYREEE (reference sequence). This CDR3 has 19 amino acids. The CDR3 DNA is TGTGCCAGCAGCTTGGCCGGGGCAGGGACATTGAACCTGAACACTGAAGCTTTCTTT. Protein: CASSLAGAGTLNLNTEAFF.

This clonotype has a count of ten or more. The rearrangement uses TRBV11-2 and TRBJ1-6; no clear D. This CDR3 comprises 14 residues. V lost 11 bases and J lost 6, with 17 bases in between. Germline assignment: CDR1 SGHAT and CDR2 FQNNGV. Here the CDR3 DNA reads TGTGCCTCCCGAGCCGGCAGAACTAATTCACCCCTCCACTTT. Its translation: CASRAGRTNSPLHF.

This clonotype was seen repeatedly, ten times or more. The chain has TRBV18 and TRBJ1-5; 8 nucleotides agree with TRBD1. The CDR3 runs 15 residues. Per the germline V gene, CDR1 is KGHSH and CDR2 is LQKENI. With 4 bases clipped from V and 6 bases from J, the junction kept 8 bases outside the gene matches. The CDR3 DNA sequence: TGTGCCAGCTCACTGGGACAGGCCTCAAGTCAGCCCCAGCATTTT. Translation: CASSLGQASSQPQHF.

There are a few counts of this clonotype. The V gene is TRBV4-3, the J gene TRBJ1-4; 7 bases match TRBD1. CDR1 and CDR2 from the germline V gene are LGHNA and YSLEER. CDR3 size: 15 residues. With 1 base clipped from V and 8 bases from J, the junction kept 7 bases outside the gene matches. CDR3 sequence reads: CASSQGQGGDEKLFF. DNA for the CDR3: TGCGCCAGCAGCCAAGGACAGGGAGGAGACGAAAAACTGTTTTTT.

This clonotype was observed a few times. The gene calls are TRBV12-3 or TRBV12-4 and TRBJ1-2, with a weak D call TRBD1 (5 bases). The V end was cut by 4 bases, the J end by 0 bases, with 9 bases between. The CDR3 is made up of 14 amino acids. The CDR3 DNA reads as TGTGCCAGCAGTTCCAGGGAGGCTAACTATGGCTACACCTTC. This translates into CASSSREANYGYTF.

This clonotype was observed a few times. V and J are TRBV6-2 or TRBV6-3 and TRBJ1-6; D gene ambiguous. Germline-derived CDR1 and CDR2 are MNHEY and SVGEGT. V was trimmed by 8 bases and J by 9 bases, leaving 8 bases between them. The CDR3 length is 11 residues. This CDR3 is CASGEASPLHF. DNA for the CDR3: TGTGCCAGCGGCGAGGCTTCACCCCTCCACTTT.

This clonotype was seen more than once but under ten times. J is TRBJ2-1 and V is TRBV28, with 8 bases lining up with TRBD1. V dropped 1 base and J dropped 15; count of bases not matched to a gene: 5. CDR3 length: 12 amino acids. The germline V gene encodes CDR1 MDHEN and CDR2 SYDVKM. In nucleotides, the CDR3 is TGTGCCAGCAGTTTATCCCAGGGGGCTCGGTTCTTC. Translation: CASSLSQGARFF.

The chain recombines TRBV5-1 with TRBJ1-2; D gene unclear. V lost 4 bases, J lost 6 bases, and 13 bases lay in between. This CDR3 spans 13 amino acids. CDR1 and CDR2 from the germline V gene are SGHRS and YFSETQ. CDR3 sequence: CASSPGRVHGYTF. For the CDR3, the DNA is TGCGCCAGCAGCCCCGGGAGGGTCCATGGCTACACCTTC.

The chain recombines TRBV7-9 with TRBJ2-7; 10 nucleotides agree with TRBD1. This CDR3 comprises 14 residues. After removal of 4 bases from V and 6 bases from J, the junction contained 6 bases not matched to a gene. Germline CDR1 is SEHNR and CDR2 is FQNEAQ (reference sequence). The CDR3 DNA follows: TGTGCCAGCAGCTCCTCCGGGACAGGGGTCGAGCAGTACGTC. Amino acids: CASSSSGTGVEQYV.